Below, 7 T cell receptor beta chains from the same sample are listed, as sequenced in a study of blood T cells in healthy people across ages. PCR was performed a second time for roughly 7 to 12 cycles using a sample-barcoded 5' primer and a J-beta primer mix. A single record per CDR3 protein comes from TCRdb applying MiXCR to the 5' RACE reads. Among approximately 1,700,000 distinct CDR3 sequences listed, approximately 40% were seen once. Sequenced input: blood. These receptors originate from a human donor in good health.

This clonotype was counted only a few times. This sequence joins TRBV10-3 and TRBJ2-5; 11 bases are a match to TRBD1. The CDR3 contains 15 residues. V shed 5 bases, J shed 9 bases, and the junction held 11 bases outside the gene matches. Germline CDR1 is ENHRY and CDR2 is SYGVKD. The CDR3 region has the DNA TGTGCCATCAGTCCGGGACAGGGGGAAGAGGGGTCCCAGTACTTC. This encodes CAISPGQGEEGSQYF.

This sequence joins TRBV12-3 or TRBV12-4 and TRBJ2-5; maybe TRBD1 (6 bases). The CDR3 is 12 residues long. V was pared by 11 bases and J by 5 bases, with 15 bases between. CDR3 loop: CAAKGVGETQYF. In DNA, the CDR3 is TGTGCCGCCAAGGGGGTTGGGGAGACCCAGTACTTC.

The J gene is TRBJ2-7, the V gene TRBV27; TRBD1 matches 7 bases. Germline lookup yields CDR1 MNHEY and CDR2 SMNVEV (reference sequence). The CDR3 extends over 18 amino acids. Losses at the gene ends were 4 bases for V and 0 bases for J; bases not matched to a gene: 15. The DNA of the CDR3 is TGTGCCAGCAGTTCCCCGACAGGGAATCCCCGTAGCTCCTACGAGCAGTACTTC. This translates into CASSSPTGNPRSSYEQYF.

The chain is built from TRBV24-1 and TRBJ2-3; D is ambiguous. Trimming stripped 8 bases from V and 3 bases from J, with 14 bases between. The germline V gene has CDR1 KGHDR and CDR2 SFDVKD. CDR3 length equals 14 residues. This chain's CDR3 is CATNSGGWTDTQYF. In nucleotides, the CDR3 is TGTGCCACCAATTCCGGCGGCTGGACAGATACGCAGTATTTT.

The chain carries TRBV5-5 and TRBJ2-1, with 9 bases that match TRBD1. Germline assignment: CDR1 SGHKS and CDR2 YYEKEE (reference sequence). There are 15 residues in the CDR3. The V and J ends lost 7 bases and 6 bases, in that order; junction bases with no gene match: 11. CDR3 region: CASGWGQGRGNEQFF. For the CDR3, the DNA is TGTGCCAGCGGCTGGGGACAGGGACGGGGCAATGAGCAGTTCTTC.

The chain carries TRBV11-2 and TRBJ2-4; a possible D gene is TRBD2 (7 bases). In germline, CDR1 is SGHAT, CDR2 FQNNGV. V was trimmed by 4 bases and J by 13 bases, leaving 26 bases between them. The CDR3 contains 16 residues. The CDR3 region is CASSSYGRGAYNEQYF. CDR3 nucleotide sequence: TGTGCCAGCAGCTCCTACGGCCGGGGGGCCTACAATGAGCAGTACTTC. Combining the CDR3 with reference TRBV11-2 and TRBJ2-4 gives the whole variable domain EAGVAQSPRYKIIEKRQSVAFWCNPISGHATLYWYQQILGQGPKLLIQFQNNGVVDDSQLPKDRFSAERLKGVDSTLKIQPAKLEDSAVYLCASSSYGRGAYNEQYFGAGTRLSVL.

The rearrangement links TRBV3-1 to TRBJ1-2, with TRBD1 matching over 7 bases. Germline V lookup: CDR1 LGHDT, CDR2 YNNKEL (reference sequence). CDR3 length: 16 amino acids. Losses at the gene ends were 1 base for V and 4 bases for J; bases not matched to a gene: 9. The DNA of the CDR3 is TGTGCCAGCAGCCAAGCCGGGAGGGGGCGAGTCTATGGCTACACCTTC. Its translation: CASSQAGRGRVYGYTF.